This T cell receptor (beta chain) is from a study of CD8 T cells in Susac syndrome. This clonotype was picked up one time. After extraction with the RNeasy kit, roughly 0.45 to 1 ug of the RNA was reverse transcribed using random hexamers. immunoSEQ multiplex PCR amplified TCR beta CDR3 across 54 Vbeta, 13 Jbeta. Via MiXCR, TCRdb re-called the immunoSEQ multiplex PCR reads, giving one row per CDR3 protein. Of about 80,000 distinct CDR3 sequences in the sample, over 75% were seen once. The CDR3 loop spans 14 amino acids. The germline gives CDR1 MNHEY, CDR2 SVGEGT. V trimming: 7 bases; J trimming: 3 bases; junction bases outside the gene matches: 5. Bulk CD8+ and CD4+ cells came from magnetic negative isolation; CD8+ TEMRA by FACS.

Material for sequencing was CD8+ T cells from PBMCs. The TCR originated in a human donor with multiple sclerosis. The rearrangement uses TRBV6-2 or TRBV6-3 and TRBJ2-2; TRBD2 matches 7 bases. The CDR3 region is CASKAGSYTGELFF. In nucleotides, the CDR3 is TGTGCCAGCAAAGCGGGATCTTACACCGGGGAGCTGTTTTTT.